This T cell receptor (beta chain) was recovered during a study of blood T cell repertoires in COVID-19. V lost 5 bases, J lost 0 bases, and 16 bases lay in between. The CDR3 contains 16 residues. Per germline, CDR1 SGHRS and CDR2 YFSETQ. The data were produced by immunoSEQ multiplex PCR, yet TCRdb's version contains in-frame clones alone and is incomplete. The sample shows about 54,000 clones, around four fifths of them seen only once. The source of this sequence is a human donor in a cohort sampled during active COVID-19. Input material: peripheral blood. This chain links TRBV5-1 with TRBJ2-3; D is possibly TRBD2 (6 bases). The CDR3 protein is CASSRAAGSSTDTQYF. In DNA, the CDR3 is TGCGCCAGCAGTAGGGCGGCGGGATCTAGCACAGATACGCAGTATTTT.